The 18 T cell receptor beta chains below were found in one sample sequenced in a study of shared clonotypes between healthy human individuals. Assay used: immunoSEQ multiplex PCR; TCRdb lists only in-frame clones, some missing. The repertoire holds millions of clones, with 85% to 95% as singletons. Only CD45RO-negative cells positively selected for CCR7 counted as naive CD8 cells, so terminally differentiated effector memory CD45RA+ cells were excluded. The source material was naive CD8+ T cells from PBMCs. The receptors originated from a man aged 18 to 30 in good health. Some clones in this sample may be carry-over from other donors' samples.

The rearrangement joins TRBV29-1 to TRBJ1-2; TRBD1 matches at 7 bases. The CDR3 length is 15 residues. Germline loops: CDR1 SQVTM, CDR2 ANQGSEA. Germline trimming cut 3 bases from V and 4 bases from J; bases unmatched to any gene: 11. The DNA of the CDR3 is TGCAGCGTTGAGGGGACAGCCTTAACTTCCTATGGCTACACCTTC. Translation gives CSVEGTALTSYGYTF.

V and J are TRBV6-5 and TRBJ1-2, with D hard to call. V dropped 4 bases and J dropped 3 bases, with 15 bases sitting between them. The germline CDR1 and CDR2 sequences are MNHEY and SVGAGI. This CDR3 region has 15 residues. The CDR3 loop reads CASSFETTDYYGYTF. CDR3 DNA sequence: TGTGCCAGCAGTTTCGAGACGACGGATTACTATGGCTACACCTTC.

This sequence joins TRBV7-9 and TRBJ2-7; 9 nucleotides match TRBD2. This CDR3 is built from 15 residues. With V trimmed by 4 bases and J by 5 bases, 9 bases remained unmatched. Looked up from germline, CDR1 is SEHNR and CDR2 is FQNEAQ (reference sequence). The CDR3 spells CASSSSLAGPHEQYF. In nucleotides, the CDR3 is TGTGCCAGCAGCTCGTCACTAGCGGGTCCGCACGAGCAGTACTTC.

In its sample, this clone was seen once. This chain connects TRBV6-1 to TRBJ1-5, with a weak D call TRBD1 (5 bases). Germline assignment: CDR1 MNHNS and CDR2 SASEGT. V was shortened by 2 bases and J by 2 bases, with 7 bases between the two germline ends. The CDR3 loop spans 14 amino acids. The CDR3 here is CASSELGGNQPQHF. The CDR3 DNA is TGTGCCAGCAGTGAATTAGGGGGCAATCAGCCCCAGCATTTT.

DNA for the CDR3: TGTGCCAGCTCACCAGTCCAGTCCCCTACCCCATCTGGGGCCAACGTCCTGACTTTC. It translates to CASSPVQSPTPSGANVLTF. The genes are TRBV18 and TRBJ2-6; D not resolved. Trimming left V 2 bases short and J 1 base short, with 18 bases between. The CDR3 consists of 19 residues. The V gene's germline CDR1 is KGHSH and CDR2 LQKENI. Together with reference TRBV18 and TRBJ2-6, the CDR3 gives the full variable domain: NAGVMQNPRHLVRRRGQEARLRCSPMKGHSHVYWYRQLPEEGLKFMVYLQKENIIDESGMPKERFSAEFPKEGPSILRIQQVVRGDSAAYFCASSPVQSPTPSGANVLTFGAGSRLTVL.

This chain joins TRBV10-2 and TRBJ2-3, with D maybe TRBD1 (6 bases). This CDR3 is 14 amino acids long. The V and J ends lost 6 bases and 3 bases respectively, with 13 bases between them. CDR1 and CDR2 (germline): WSHSY, SAAADI. CDR3 DNA sequence: TGCGCCAGCAGCCTGACAGGCGGAACAGATACGCAGTATTTT. It yields the protein CASSLTGGTDTQYF.

Note on this clone: Mismatch with germline at one junction end may stem from a read error. This sequence joins TRBV5-8 and TRBJ2-7, with D perhaps matching TRBD2 (6 bases). CDR1 and CDR2 from the germline V gene are SGHTS and YDEGEE. The CDR3 has 17 amino acids. CDR3 loop: CASRGPQWEVGIREQYF. CDR3 in DNA: TGTGCAAGCAGAGGCCCACAATGGGAGGTCGGGATTAGAGAGCAGTACTTC.

The rearrangement uses TRBV11-1 and TRBJ2-1, with D possibly being TRBD2 (5 bases). From germline, CDR1 is SGHAT and CDR2 FQDESV (reference sequence). The V and J ends lost 5 bases and 0 bases respectively, with 11 bases between them. The CDR3 has 15 amino acids. Written as DNA, the CDR3 is TGTGCCAGCAGCAAGGATGGGAGCTCCTACAATGAGCAGTTCTTC. Encoded protein: CASSKDGSSYNEQFF.

The chain uses TRBV27 and TRBJ2-4; maybe TRBD2 (5 bases). This CDR3 is 16 amino acids long. CDR1 and CDR2 from the germline V gene are MNHEY and SMNVEV (reference sequence). The V end lost 6 bases, the J end lost 0 bases, and 15 bases lay between the germline ends. The CDR3 nucleotides read TGTGCCAGCAGCCCACGGGGTAAGAGAGCCAAAAACATTCAGTACTTC. This encodes CASSPRGKRAKNIQYF.

The chain joins TRBV13 to TRBJ2-7; no reliable D call. The CDR3 runs 13 residues. Deletions cut 5 bases from V and 2 bases from J, with 10 bases between. Germline values: CDR1 PRHDT, CDR2 FYEKMQ (reference sequence). This CDR3 is CASSPAAAYEQYF. CDR3 DNA: TGTGCCAGCAGCCCTGCAGCCGCCTACGAGCAGTACTTC.

V is TRBV7-9 and J is TRBJ1-1; D unresolved. The CDR3 is 11 residues long. CDR1 is SEHNR, CDR2 FQNEAQ, per germline (reference sequence). V shed 6 bases and J shed 2 bases, with 4 bases lying between them. The CDR3 nucleotides are TGTGCCAGCAGAACAAACACTGAAGCTTTCTTT. Translation: CASRTNTEAFF.

The rearrangement uses TRBV21-1 and TRBJ1-5. TRBV21-1 is a pseudogene. The CDR3 consists of 17 residues. The CDR3 loop is CASSKAWQNYSNQPQHF. DNA for the CDR3: TGTGCCAGCAGCAAAGCCTGGCAGAACTATAGCAATCAGCCCCAGCATTTT.

The chain uses TRBV9 and TRBJ1-2; unclear D gene. This CDR3 region has 16 residues. Germline CDR1 and CDR2: SGDLS and YYNGEE. Deletions cut 0 bases from V and 1 base from J, with 13 bases between. The CDR3 protein is CASSVGPKDHNYGYTF. CDR3 nucleotide sequence: TGTGCCAGCAGCGTAGGCCCAAAGGACCATAACTATGGCTACACCTTC.

This chain joins TRBV28 and TRBJ2-3; no firm D call. The CDR3 consists of 15 residues. Germline V CDR1 and CDR2: MDHEN, SYDVKM. The V and J ends lost 1 base and 0 bases respectively, with 8 bases between them. The CDR3 sequence: CASSLSRSSTDTQYF. CDR3 nucleotides: TGTGCCAGCAGTTTATCCCGGAGTAGCACAGATACGCAGTATTTT.

The chain couples TRBV9 to TRBJ2-5; either TRBD1 or TRBD2 may fit D (7 bases each). CDR3 length: 16 residues. Between the trimmed V and J ends, which lost 3 bases and 3 bases, there was a span of 18 bases. Germline CDR1 reads SGDLS; CDR2 reads YYNGEE. DNA for the CDR3: TGTGCCAGCAGCGCCCACGGGGGGACAGATAAAGAGACCCAGTACTTC. It is translated as CASSAHGGTDKETQYF.

V and J are TRBV7-6 and TRBJ1-1; 7 bases align to TRBD1. The CDR3 loop spans 13 amino acids. CDR1 is SGHVS and CDR2 is FNYEAQ in the germline V gene. V was pared by 4 bases and J by 5 bases, with 4 bases of the junction left unmatched. The DNA of the CDR3 is TGTGCCAGCAGCTCGGGACAGATGACTGAAGCTTTCTTT. Translating gives CASSSGQMTEAFF.

The chain combines TRBV4-1 with TRBJ2-2, with D possibly matching TRBD2 (5 bases). The CDR3 consists of 15 residues. The V end lost 1 base, the J end lost 3 bases, and 9 bases lay between the germline ends. Germline CDR1 MGHRA, CDR2 YSYEKL. The CDR3 coding sequence is TGCGCCAGCAGCCAAGGGACGGGATACACCGGGGAGCTGTTTTTT. Protein sequence: CASSQGTGYTGELFF.

J is TRBJ2-5 and V is TRBV7-2; 7 nucleotides match TRBD2. The CDR3 has 14 amino acids. The germline V gene encodes CDR1 SGHTA and CDR2 FQGNSA. Trimming cost V 5 bases and J 5 bases; bases outside gene matches: 8. The CDR3 here is CASSARLARETQYF. The CDR3 DNA follows: TGTGCCAGCAGCGCGAGACTAGCACGCGAGACCCAGTACTTC.